This T cell receptor (beta chain) comes out of a study of T cells in Graves' hyperthyroidism and ophthalmopathy. General study results and limits: A model using 13 V-J features told ophthalmopathy apart from stable hyperthyroidism.

The source material, RNA transcripts, was used to amplify TCR beta CDR3 regions. First-round RT-PCR with HTBI primers amplified the TCR CDR3 region. Each CDR3 protein gets one entry after TCRdb re-called the multiplex PCR reads with MiXCR. The data show under 750,000 distinct CDR3 sequences, around 20% seen once. The CDR3 sequence is 14 residues long. V lost 3 bases, J lost 8 bases, and 7 bases stayed unmatched. CDR1 LNHDA and CDR2 SQIVND come from the germline V gene (reference sequence). Diagnoses were established using clinical symptoms, serum thyroxine and TRAb, thyroid ultrasound and orbital computed tomography. For this clonotype: Antigen specificity is unknown.

The chain links TRBV19 to TRBJ1-2, with 9 positions matching TRBD1. Sequencing input: blood. This clonotype originated in a woman between 50 and 59 years old with Graves' hyperthyroidism that later progressed to Graves' ophthalmopathy. The CDR3 reads CASSISRDREGYTF. The CDR3 DNA follows: TGTGCCAGTAGTATCTCCCGGGACAGGGAGGGCTACACCTTC.